The 31 T cell receptor beta chains reported below all come from one sample, sequenced in a study of Ad26.COV2.S vaccination and SARS-CoV-2 variants. The data were produced by immunoSEQ multiplex PCR, yet TCRdb's version contains in-frame clones alone and is incomplete. The table has 300,000 to 450,000 clones, around 90% seen once; the top ten hold roughly 3.9%. The specimen comprised peripheral blood, sampled after recovery from COVID-19. These receptors were obtained from a human donor who had recovered from COVID-19.

To note about this clone: Within the sample, other DNA sequences also encode this same CDR3. The J gene is TRBJ1-1, the V gene TRBV19; TRBD1 aligns across 7 bases. Unmatched junction bases numbered 6, after V lost 7 bases and J lost 7 bases. This CDR3 comprises 12 residues. Germline CDR1 reads LNHDA; CDR2 reads SQIVND (reference sequence). As DNA, the CDR3 is TGTGCCAGTACCCGCACAGGGGTTGAAGCTTTCTTT. It is translated as CASTRTGVEAFF.

The chain is built from TRBV6-6 and TRBJ1-1, with no clear D. Germline V gene data show CDR1 as MNHNY and CDR2 as SVGAGI (reference sequence). The CDR3 covers 9 residues. The ends were cut back, 2 bases at V and 13 bases at J, with 5 bases in the middle. The CDR3 sequence is CASSYPVFF. The DNA for the CDR3 is TGTGCCAGCAGTTACCCTGTTTTCTTT.

This sequence joins TRBV9 and TRBJ1-2; D is ambiguous. The V gene lost 4 bases and the J gene lost 0 bases, with 13 bases spanning the gap. CDR3 length: 15 amino acids. Germline CDR1 is SGDLS and CDR2 is YYNGEE. The CDR3 DNA follows: TGTGCCAGCAGCCCCTCCTCCGACCCTAACTATGGCTACACCTTC. Its protein is CASSPSSDPNYGYTF.

In this sample, this clone turned up a few times. CDR3 region: CASSQDRGRIYGYTF. CDR3 nucleotide sequence: TGTGCCAGCAGCCAAGACAGGGGCCGCATCTATGGCTACACCTTC. This chain links TRBV3-1 (or the pseudogene TRBV3-2) with TRBJ1-2; a weak D match, TRBD1 (6 bases). The CDR3 has 15 residues. Germline CDR1 reads LGHDT; CDR2 reads YNNKEL (reference sequence). With 0 bases removed from V and 4 bases from J, the gap between germline ends came to 12 bases.

V is TRBV15 and J is TRBJ1-2; 7 bases align to TRBD1. Germline V gene data show CDR1 as LNHNV and CDR2 as YYDKDF (reference sequence). CDR3 length: 14 residues. V dropped 4 bases and J dropped 4; count of bases not matched to a gene: 6. The DNA of the CDR3 is TGTGCCACCAGCATGGAGGACAGGCTCTATGGCTACACCTTC. Translation: CATSMEDRLYGYTF.

Only one count was recorded for this clone. V gene TRBV6-5 combines with J gene TRBJ1-5; no clear D. Germline V gives CDR1 MNHEY, CDR2 SVGAGI. Trimming stripped 6 bases from V and 7 bases from J, with 19 bases between. This CDR3 comprises 15 residues. This CDR3 is CASSQDALGWQPQHF. Here the CDR3 DNA reads TGTGCCAGCAGCCAAGACGCTCTCGGGTGGCAGCCCCAGCATTTT.

About this clone itself: At the DNA level, this CDR3 is encoded by other sequences in the same sample as well. The chain carries TRBV5-4 and TRBJ1-2, with D tentatively TRBD1 (5 bases). The germline gives CDR1 SGHNT, CDR2 YYREEE (reference sequence). This CDR3 contains 12 residues. V was pared by 4 bases and J by 4 bases, with 8 bases between. The CDR3 nucleotides read TGTGCCAGCAGCCCAGACAGCTATGGCTACACCTTC. It is translated as CASSPDSYGYTF.

The V and J genes are TRBV14 and TRBJ1-5; TRBD1 agrees at 7 bases. J gave up 1 base and V 5 bases, and 2 bases lay outside the gene matches. The CDR3 totals 14 residues. Germline V gene sequence: CDR1 SGHDN, CDR2 FVKESK. The CDR3 DNA reads as TGTGCCAGCAGCAAACAGGGGAGCAATCAGCCCCAGCATTTT. This sequence encodes CASSKQGSNQPQHF.

The chain has TRBV5-4 and TRBJ2-7; D gene unclear. Germline V lookup: CDR1 SGHNT, CDR2 YYREEE (reference sequence). The length of the CDR3 is 15 residues. The V end was cut by 4 bases, the J end by 0 bases, with 14 bases between. The CDR3 region has the DNA TGTGCCAGCAGCGATTTAACACGGAGCTCCTACGAGCAGTACTTC. This sequence encodes CASSDLTRSSYEQYF.

This clone was seen only a few times. V gene TRBV9 combines with J gene TRBJ1-6; 7 nucleotides line up with TRBD1. This CDR3 has 15 residues. Germline V gene lookup returns CDR1 SGDLS and CDR2 YYNGEE. V shed 2 bases, J shed 5 bases, and the junction held 4 bases outside the gene matches. The CDR3: CASSVSTGNNSPLHF. For the CDR3, the DNA is TGTGCCAGCAGCGTCTCGACAGGGAATAATTCACCCCTCCACTTT. Looking up the rest from reference TRBV9 and TRBJ1-6 gives the full variable domain: DSGVTQTPKHLITATGQRVTLRCSPRSGDLSVYWYQQSLDQGLQFLIQYYNGEERAKGNILERFSAQQFPDLHSELNLSSLELGDSALYFCASSVSTGNNSPLHFGNGTRLTVT.

The chain employs TRBV27 and TRBJ1-5, with D perhaps matching TRBD1 (6 bases). This CDR3 comprises 13 residues. CDR1 is MNHEY, CDR2 SMNVEV, per germline (reference sequence). Trimming shortened V by 5 bases and J by 6 bases, and 11 bases separated the two germline ends. In DNA form, the CDR3 reads TGTGCCAGCAGTCATACAGGGATTCAGCCCCAGCATTTT. It translates to CASSHTGIQPQHF.

The chain employs TRBV6-5 and TRBJ2-7, with D unclear. Germline CDR1 reads MNHEY; CDR2 reads SVGAGI. With 6 bases removed from V and 3 bases from J, the gap between germline ends came to 15 bases. This CDR3 spans 14 amino acids. The CDR3 protein is CASRSPGQLYEQYF. Written as DNA, the CDR3 is TGTGCCAGCAGGTCACCGGGCCAACTCTACGAGCAGTACTTC.

The chain couples TRBV5-6 to TRBJ1-6; D unresolved. The CDR3 covers 17 residues. Germline V CDR1 and CDR2: SGHDT, YYEEEE. Trimming took 3 bases from V and 3 from J, leaving 16 bases between them. CDR3 DNA sequence: TGTGCCAGCAGCTGGAGGCAGAGAAATCTCTATAATTCACCCCTCCACTTT. This encodes CASSWRQRNLYNSPLHF. The full variable domain, completed using reference TRBV5-6 and TRBJ1-6, is DAGVTQSPTHLIKTRGQQVTLRCSPKSGHDTVSWYQQALGQGPQFIFQYYEEEERQRGNFPDRFSGHQFPNYSSELNVNALLLGDSALYLCASSWRQRNLYNSPLHFGNGTRLTVT.

This rearrangement joins TRBV11-2 to TRBJ2-3; 8 bases fit TRBD1. V lost 8 bases, J lost 4 bases, and 23 bases stayed unmatched. This CDR3 has 19 residues. The germline gives CDR1 SGHAT, CDR2 FQNNGV. The CDR3 loop is CASGKPTKTKTGDADTQYF. In DNA form, the CDR3 reads TGTGCCAGCGGAAAGCCGACCAAAACGAAGACAGGGGACGCAGATACGCAGTATTTT.

The chain has TRBV5-1 and TRBJ2-5; 9 nucleotides align to TRBD1. J was trimmed by 4 bases and V by 6 bases; bases with no gene match: 7. Germline V CDR1 and CDR2: SGHRS, YFSETQ. The CDR3 is made up of 14 amino acids. In DNA form, the CDR3 reads TGCGCCAGCAATCCGGGACAGGGTAGAGAGACCCAGTACTTC. Protein sequence: CASNPGQGRETQYF. Complete variable domain (other parts from reference TRBV5-1 and TRBJ2-5): KAGVTQTPRYLIKTRGQQVTLSCSPISGHRSVSWYQQTPGQGLQFLFEYFSETQRNKGNFPGRFSGRQFSNSRSEMNVSTLELGDSALYLCASNPGQGRETQYFGPGTRLLVL.

The chain uses TRBV15 and TRBJ1-2; D not resolved. Germline V CDR1 and CDR2: LNHNV, YYDKDF (reference sequence). The CDR3 covers 12 residues. Trimming took 3 bases from V and 5 from J, leaving 7 bases between them. CDR3 in amino acids: CATSRAPYGYTF. Written as DNA, the CDR3 is TGTGCCACCAGCAGGGCCCCGTATGGCTACACCTTC.

This clone appeared a single time. The V gene is TRBV25-1, the J gene TRBJ2-2; the D is unclear. This CDR3 comprises 16 residues. V was trimmed by 2 bases and J by 0 bases, leaving 10 bases between them. Germline V gene lookup returns CDR1 MGHDK and CDR2 SYGVNS. The DNA for the CDR3 is TGTGCCAGCAGTGAACCCGGGTTCACGAACACCGGGGAGCTGTTTTTT. Encoded protein: CASSEPGFTNTGELFF. The full variable domain, rest sourced from reference TRBV25-1 and TRBJ2-2, is EADIYQTPRYLVIGTGKKITLECSQTMGHDKMYWYQQDPGMELHLIHYSYGVNSTEKGDLSSESTVSRIRTEHFPLTLESARPSHTSQYLCASSEPGFTNTGELFFGEGSRLTVL.

The chain carries TRBV18 and TRBJ2-1; D might be TRBD1 (5 bases). The CDR3 consists of 17 residues. Germline CDR1 reads KGHSH; CDR2 reads LQKENI. Trimming took 3 bases from V and 2 from J, leaving 17 bases between them. The CDR3 nucleotides read TGTGCCAGCTCACCCCGTCTAGAAATGGGGCCCTACAATGAGCAGTTCTTC. Its translation is CASSPRLEMGPYNEQFF.

The CDR3 protein is CASDLDIRTDTQYF. CDR3 bases: TGTGCTAGTGACCTGGACATTCGCACAGATACGCAGTATTTT. The genes are TRBV12-5 and TRBJ2-3, with D perhaps TRBD1 (5 bases). This CDR3 contains 14 residues. The germline V and J ends were trimmed by 7 bases and 1 base, with 12 bases remaining between them. Germline V gives CDR1 LGHNT, CDR2 FRNRAP.

The genes are TRBV19 and TRBJ1-2; a possible D gene is TRBD1 (6 bases). The CDR3 loop spans 15 amino acids. Germline V gene lookup returns CDR1 LNHDA and CDR2 SQIVND (reference sequence). V lost 7 bases, J lost 7 bases, and 22 bases lay in between. Here the CDR3 reads CASMEVGGREIGYTF. The CDR3 DNA is TGTGCCAGTATGGAGGTAGGGGGACGTGAAATTGGCTACACCTTC. Using reference TRBV19 and TRBJ1-2 for the parts outside the CDR3, the full variable domain is DGGITQSPKYLFRKEGQNVTLSCEQNLNHDAMYWYRQDPGQGLRLIYYSQIVNDFQKGDIAEGYSVSREKKESFPLTVTSAQKNPTAFYLCASMEVGGREIGYTFGSGTRLTVV.

J is TRBJ1-2 and V is TRBV9; maybe TRBD1 (6 bases). This CDR3 has 17 amino acids. The V end was cut by 3 bases, the J end by 1 base, with 19 bases between. Germline CDR1 reads SGDLS; CDR2 reads YYNGEE. As DNA, the CDR3 is TGTGCCAGCAGCGGAGGCGCAGGGGAGGGGGTTAACTATGGCTACACCTTC. It is translated as CASSGGAGEGVNYGYTF.

This clone was seen a handful of times. The CDR3 coding sequence is TGTGCCAGCAGCCAAGAGCAGGGAGTGGGCTACACCTTC. Amino acid sequence: CASSQEQGVGYTF. The chain links TRBV3-1 (or the pseudogene TRBV3-2) to TRBJ1-2, with D maybe TRBD1 (5 bases). Trimming removed 0 bases from V and 8 bases from J, with 10 bases in between. The CDR3 contains 13 residues. Germline assignment: CDR1 LGHDT and CDR2 YNNKEL (reference sequence).

The genes are TRBV5-1 and TRBJ1-2; 9 positions match TRBD1. The CDR3 extends over 18 amino acids. V dropped 4 bases and J dropped 2; count of bases not matched to a gene: 15. Germline V gene lookup returns CDR1 SGHRS and CDR2 YFSETQ. Written as DNA, the CDR3 is TGCGCCAGCAGCGCCCCAACAGGGGGCCGTACGACAAACTATGGCTACACCTTC. This encodes CASSAPTGGRTTNYGYTF.

The chain couples TRBV3-1 (or the pseudogene TRBV3-2) to TRBJ2-5, with D tentatively TRBD2 (6 bases). V dropped 5 bases and J dropped 1 base, with 17 bases sitting between them. From germline, CDR1 is LGHDT and CDR2 YNNKEL (reference sequence). The CDR3 has 16 amino acids. CDR3 amino acids: CASSDYSGVSQETQYF. The CDR3 region has the DNA TGTGCCAGCAGCGATTACTCGGGGGTTTCCCAAGAGACCCAGTACTTC.

This clone was recorded once. The chain combines TRBV29-1 with TRBJ1-1; no reliable D call. The CDR3 contains 16 residues. Deletions cut 4 bases from V and 7 bases from J, with 25 bases between. Germline loops: CDR1 SQVTM, CDR2 ANQGSEA. CDR3 in DNA: TGCAGCGTTGTAACCAGCTCTACGTCGCACAAGCTTGAAGCTTTCTTT. Translation gives CSVVTSSTSHKLEAFF.

J is TRBJ2-3 and V is TRBV27, with D unclear. This CDR3 has 15 amino acids. Trimming took off 8 bases at V and 0 bases at J, with 15 bases between the two ends. CDR1 is MNHEY, CDR2 SMNVEV, per germline (reference sequence). CDR3 amino acids: CASRNLRGSTDTQYF. Written as DNA, the CDR3 is TGTGCCAGCCGCAATCTTAGAGGAAGCACAGATACGCAGTATTTT.

The chain joins TRBV5-6 to TRBJ1-1; tentatively, D is TRBD1 (6 bases). With 10 bases removed from V and 5 bases from J, the gap between germline ends came to 15 bases. This CDR3 region has 12 residues. Germline V CDR1 and CDR2: SGHDT, YYEEEE. DNA for the CDR3: TGTGCCGGGGGGCAGGGTAGGACTGAAGCTTTCTTT. It specifies CAGGQGRTEAFF.

This clone was picked up a small number of times. The CDR3 DNA follows: TGCGCCAGCAGCCAAGTAAGACAGCGAGGAAACACCATATATTTT. This sequence encodes CASSQVRQRGNTIYF. This chain connects TRBV4-1 to TRBJ1-3, with a possible D match to TRBD1 (5 bases). The CDR3 sequence is 15 residues long. Trimming pared 1 base from V and 4 bases from J, leaving 11 bases between. CDR1 is MGHRA and CDR2 is YSYEKL in the germline V gene.

The rearrangement uses TRBV13 and TRBJ1-1; possible D gene TRBD1, 5 bases. CDR1 is PRHDT and CDR2 is FYEKMQ in the germline V gene (reference sequence). V was shortened by 5 bases and J by 6 bases, with 19 bases between the two germline ends. This CDR3 spans 15 amino acids. CDR3 residues: CASSHRGVWVPEAFF. The DNA for the CDR3 is TGTGCCAGCAGCCACCGGGGGGTCTGGGTCCCTGAAGCTTTCTTT.

CDR3 residues: CASSHPSGGTDTQYF. The CDR3 DNA follows: TGTGCCAGCAGCCATCCTAGCGGAGGCACAGATACGCAGTATTTT. The chain uses TRBV5-6 and TRBJ2-3; 7 nucleotides line up with TRBD2. Trimming took 4 bases from V and 1 from J; bases not matched to a gene: 6. The germline gives CDR1 SGHDT, CDR2 YYEEEE. The CDR3 consists of 15 residues.

A remark on this clone: One junction end disagrees with the germline gene, perhaps due to a read error. The chain couples TRBV15 to TRBJ1-4; a possible D gene is TRBD1 (5 bases). The CDR3 covers 12 residues. The V gene's germline CDR1 is LNHNV and CDR2 YYDKDF (reference sequence). CDR3 residues: CATSRDAAGRLF. Here the CDR3 DNA reads TGTGCCACCAGCAGAGATGCGGCGGGACGTCTTTTT.